This is a list of T cell receptor beta chains from one sample in a study of T cell repertoires in cytomegalovirus infection. Antigens of these TCRs are unknown. TCRdb redid the calling of the reads with MiXCR, one entry per CDR3 protein. Here the sample spans approximately 590,000 distinct CDR3 sequences, 40% being singletons. Sequenced here: cultured PBMCs, sampled from culture after CMV antigen stimulation. All receptors derive from a human donor in good health (CMV status not recorded). Some clones in this sample may be carry-over from other donors' samples. The CDR3 runs from the conserved cysteine through the conserved F or W. D genes are given only for firm matches. The size field is filled for only some rows; it gives once, few, many or a size class.

j_call v_call cdr3_length clone_size d_call cdr3_nt cdr3_aa
TRBJ2-7 TRBV7-2 14 few . TGTGCCAGCAGCCGTGGGACCGCGACCTACGAGCAGTACTTC CASSRGTATYEQYF
TRBJ1-5 TRBV6-6 15 . . TGTGCCAGCAGTGAGCGGGACGCGTTAAATCAGCCCCAGCATTTT CASSERDALNQPQHF
TRBJ1-2 TRBV7-9 12 . . TGTGCCAGCTCGGGTGGTGACTATGGCTACACCTTC CASSGGDYGYTF
TRBJ1-6 TRBV20-1 15 . . TGCAGTGCAAAGTTATCTACGTCCTATAATTCACCCCTCCACTTT CSAKLSTSYNSPLHF
TRBJ2-1 TRBV4-3 16 few TRBD2 TGCGCCAGCAGCCCAGATGGGACTAGCTATTACAATGAGCAGTTCTTC CASSPDGTSYYNEQFF
TRBJ1-4 TRBV25-1 15 . TRBD1 TGTGCCAGCAGAGGGAACAGGGGAATTAATGAAAAACTGTTTTTT CASRGNRGINEKLFF
TRBJ2-7 TRBV20-1 11 . . TGCAGTGCTAGCAGGTCCTACGAGCAGTACTTC CSASRSYEQYF
TRBJ1-1 TRBV19 19 . . TGTGCCAGTAGTACCCGCTCTCAAGGGGCATACCGGACACGGACTGAAGCTTTCTTT CASSTRSQGAYRTRTEAFF
TRBJ2-1 TRBV19 15 few . TGTGCCAGTACCCCCGGACAGAGAAGGTTGAATGAGCAGTTCTTC CASTPGQRRLNEQFF
TRBJ2-1 TRBV7-8 21 . TRBD2 TGTGCCAGCAGCCGCCACTTAGTATCCTTTCCCGGGACTAGTATGGACAATGAGCAGTTCTTC CASSRHLVSFPGTSMDNEQFF
TRBJ2-1 TRBV4-1 16 few TRBD2 TGTGCCAGCAGCCAAGATGGGCGCGGGGGCTACAATGAGCAGTTCTTC CASSQDGRGGYNEQFF
TRBJ2-3 TRBV7-2 16 many TRBD2 TGTGCCAGCAGTCCTCAGACTAGCGCGGGGACAGATACGCAGTATTTT CASSPQTSAGTDTQYF
TRBJ2-3 TRBV11-2 14 few . TGTGCCAGCAGCTGGCAAGCTCGTACAGATACGCAGTATTTT CASSWQARTDTQYF
TRBJ2-1 TRBV20-1 13 . . TGCAGTGCTCTAAGCGCAGGGAGGAATGAGCAGTTCTTC CSALSAGRNEQFF
TRBJ2-5 TRBV6-1 15 many . TGTGCCAGCAGTGCCGCGGCGGGCCCTCTTGAGACCCAGTACTTC CASSAAAGPLETQYF
TRBJ1-2 TRBV7-2 17 . TRBD1 TGTCCCAGCAGCCTTGGGACAGGGGGAGCTAAGGATTATGGCTACACCTTC CPSSLGTGGAKDYGYTF
TRBJ1-2 TRBV7-2 14 . . TGTGCCAGCAGCGTTAGCGGCGGCGTCTATGGCTACACCTTC CASSVSGGVYGYTF
TRBJ1-2 TRBV20-1 15 . . TGCAGTGCTAGAGATCCTCCGGGACGGCAGTATGGCTACACCTTC CSARDPPGRQYGYTF
TRBJ2-3 TRBV11-2 15 . . TGTGCCAGCAGCTTAGACGGAAGCCCCACAGATACGCAGTATTTT CASSLDGSPTDTQYF
TRBJ2-4 TRBV24-1 22 . TRBD2 TGTGCCACCAGTGATTGGCTAGCGGGAGGCGAGTCCAGGCGGTGGACCAAAAACATTCAGTACTTC CATSDWLAGGESRRWTKNIQYF
TRBJ2-7 TRBV5-4 15 . . TGTGCCAGCAGCTGGTTTGCGGATCAAGACTACGAGCAGTACTTC CASSWFADQDYEQYF
TRBJ1-2 TRBV6-8 15 . . TGTGCCAGCACCGAAGGGGCAAGCGCTAACTATGGCTACACCTTC CASTEGASANYGYTF
TRBJ1-4 TRBV7-2 13 . . TGTGCCAGCAGCTTAGAGCCAAATGAAAAACTGTTTTTT CASSLEPNEKLFF
TRBJ1-2 TRBV6-1 13 . TRBD1 TGTGCCAGCAGGCGAACAGGGGTGAATGGCTACACCTTC CASRRTGVNGYTF
TRBJ2-5 TRBV7-8 16 few TRBD2 TGTGCCAGCAGCTCTCGGACTAGCGTTGCTCAAGAGACCCAGTACTTC CASSSRTSVAQETQYF
TRBJ2-7 TRBV4-2 16 . TRBD2 TGTGCCAGCAGCCAAGATGGGGGAGGGGCCATCTACGAGCAGTACTTC CASSQDGGGAIYEQYF
TRBJ1-4 TRBV7-6 17 few TRBD1 TGTGCCAGCAGCACCCGGCGGACAGGGCCGCTTAATGAAAAACTGTTTTTT CASSTRRTGPLNEKLFF